This TCR beta chain was found in a study of PD-1 blockade in classical Hodgkin lymphoma. TCRdb keeps only in-frame clones here, not all; method: immunoSEQ multiplex PCR. This table holds approximately 22,000 clones, over 70% found once. The CDR3 loop spans 15 amino acids. Germline CDR1 is MNHNY and CDR2 is SVGAGI (reference sequence). V was pared by 6 bases and J by 1 base, with 16 bases between. With respect to this clone: What it recognizes is unknown.

Documented time point: cycle 4 day 1 (C4D1), after less than 7 weeks of nivolumab. In every patient, relapse followed autologous stem cell transplantation, while exposure to brentuximab vedotin differed. The study's findings and limits: Repertoires differed for reasons still undefined, possibly disease activity or prior therapy.

The V and J genes are TRBV6-6 and TRBJ2-7; perhaps TRBD2 as D (5 bases). Sequences were derived from peripheral blood mononuclear cells (PBMCs), sampled before the fourth cycle of nivolumab. This sequence originates from a human donor with classical Hodgkin lymphoma. The CDR3 region is CASRSPFTGSYEQYF. DNA of the CDR3: TGTGCCAGCAGATCCCCTTTTACGGGGTCCTACGAGCAGTACTTC.